The next 10 T cell receptor beta chains were all read from a single sample in a study of blood T cell repertoires in COVID-19. TCRdb keeps only in-frame clones here, not all; method: immunoSEQ multiplex PCR. The data show roughly 100,000 clones, with 79% seen just once and 15% to 20% held by the top ten. Sequences were obtained from peripheral blood. Receptors originate from a woman older than 75 with active or convalescent COVID-19.

This chain links TRBV15 with TRBJ2-7; D gene unclear. Per the germline V gene, CDR1 is LNHNV and CDR2 is YYDKDF (reference sequence). The CDR3 has 16 amino acids. V shed 1 base and J shed 0 bases, with 13 bases lying between them. The CDR3, as DNA: TGTGCCACCAGCAGAGGACTTTTTCCCTCCTCCTACGAGCAGTACTTC. This sequence encodes CATSRGLFPSSYEQYF.

This clone was seen only once. The rearrangement links TRBV6-5 to TRBJ2-7, with TRBD2 identical over 8 bases. The CDR3 sequence is 14 residues long. V was clipped by 7 bases and J by 1 base; unmatched bases: 6. Germline CDR1 reads MNHEY; CDR2 reads SVGAGI. In nucleotides, the CDR3 is TGTGCCAGCAAAGGACTAGCCGATTCCTACGAGCAGTACTTC. It translates to CASKGLADSYEQYF.

This clone was seen just once. The V call is TRBV5-1, the J call TRBJ2-1; the D is unclear. The CDR3 spans 13 residues. CDR1 and CDR2 from the germline V gene are SGHRS and YFSETQ. V lost 2 bases and J 2 bases, leaving 5 bases between the germline ends. The CDR3 spells CASSFLAYNEQFF. In nucleotides, the CDR3 is TGCGCCAGCAGCTTTCTAGCCTACAATGAGCAGTTCTTC.

This clone was seen only a few times. The CDR3 region is CASSTGTSGRALVGETQYF. Here the CDR3 DNA reads TGTGCCAGCAGCACCGGGACTAGCGGGAGGGCCCTGGTGGGTGAGACCCAGTACTTC. This chain links TRBV7-9 with TRBJ2-5; 16 bases match TRBD2. The V gene end was trimmed by 5 bases and the J gene end by 5 bases; junction bases not matched to a gene: 14. This CDR3 region has 19 residues. Per germline, CDR1 SEHNR and CDR2 FQNEAQ (reference sequence).

The V gene is TRBV4-2, the J gene TRBJ1-1; 8 bases are a match to TRBD1. Germline loops: CDR1 LGHNA, CDR2 YNFKEQ. V lost 3 bases to trimming and J lost 7 bases; unmatched junction nucleotides: 10. The CDR3 consists of 15 residues. CDR3 amino acids: CASSHETQGALEAFF. In nucleotides, the CDR3 is TGTGCCAGCAGCCACGAAACCCAGGGGGCCCTTGAAGCTTTCTTT.

This clone was found once. This sample includes further DNA sequences coding for the same CDR3. The gene calls are TRBV6-6 and TRBJ1-1, with 9 bases matching TRBD1. Unmatched junction bases numbered 1, after V lost 0 bases and J lost 5 bases. CDR3 size: 14 residues. The germline V gene has CDR1 MNHNY and CDR2 SVGAGI (reference sequence). CDR3 in DNA: TGTGCCAGCAGTTACTCGGGACAGGGAACTGAAGCTTTCTTT. Amino acid sequence: CASSYSGQGTEAFF.

The V call is TRBV11-3, the J call TRBJ2-5; TRBD2 might be the D (5 bases). Trimming removed 8 bases from V and 1 base from J, with 17 bases in between. CDR1 SGHNT and CDR2 YENEEA come from the germline V gene. This CDR3 spans 15 amino acids. CDR3 sequence: CASASNPDSQETQYF. CDR3 in DNA: TGTGCCAGCGCCTCAAATCCGGACTCCCAAGAGACCCAGTACTTC.

The chain uses TRBV5-4 and TRBJ1-6; TRBD1 might be the D (6 bases). Looked up from germline, CDR1 is SGHNT and CDR2 is YYREEE (reference sequence). The V gene lost 1 base and the J gene lost 7 bases, with 12 bases spanning the gap. The CDR3 runs 15 residues. CDR3 loop: CASSLPGTRNSPLHF. CDR3 in DNA: TGTGCCAGCAGCTTGCCCGGGACACGGAATTCACCCCTCCACTTT.

The chain recombines TRBV6-2 or TRBV6-3 with TRBJ2-3; 9 bases are shared with TRBD1. The junction had 9 bases not matched to a gene; V was cut back by 2 bases and J by 3 bases. CDR3 length: 17 residues. Germline assignment: CDR1 MNHEY and CDR2 SVGEGT. The CDR3 coding sequence is TGTGCCAGCAGTTACGGGTCACAGGGGGCTGGGACAGATACGCAGTATTTT. It is translated as CASSYGSQGAGTDTQYF.

This sequence joins TRBV28 and TRBJ1-1; D possibly corresponds to TRBD1 (5 bases). CDR1 is MDHEN, CDR2 SYDVKM, per germline. The V end lost 2 bases, the J end lost 1 base, and 14 bases lay between the germline ends. This CDR3 has 16 amino acids. The CDR3 DNA reads as TGTGCCAGCAGTTTACTTGGGGCAATGGGGAACACTGAAGCTTTCTTT. As protein: CASSLLGAMGNTEAFF.